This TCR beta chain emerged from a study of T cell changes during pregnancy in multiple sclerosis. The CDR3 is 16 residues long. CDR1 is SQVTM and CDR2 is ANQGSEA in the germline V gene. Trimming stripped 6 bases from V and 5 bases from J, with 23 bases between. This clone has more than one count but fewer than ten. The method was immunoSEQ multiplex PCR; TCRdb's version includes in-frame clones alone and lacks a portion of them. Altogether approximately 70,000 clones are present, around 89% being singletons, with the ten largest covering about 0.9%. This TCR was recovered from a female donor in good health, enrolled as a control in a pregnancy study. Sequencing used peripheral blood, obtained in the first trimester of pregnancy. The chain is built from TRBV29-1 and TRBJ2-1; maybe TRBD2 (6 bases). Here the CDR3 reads CSVNVGTSRTDNEQFF. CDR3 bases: TGCAGCGTAAACGTCGGGACTTCCCGAACTGACAATGAGCAGTTCTTC.